This T cell receptor (beta chain) was identified in a study of blood T cells in healthy people across ages (dated by TCRdb to between 2015 and 2017). Study-wide context: Template switching captured roughly one uniquely barcoded TCR beta cDNA molecule per two T cells in model experiments. The donors were split into four age groups: young (average 16 years), middle-aged (about 40), aged (about 62) and long-lived (under 85). Age-related changes in TCR beta repertoire diversity were measured in the study by deep sequencing normalized with unique cDNA molecular identifiers. To avoid experimental bias, donors of different ages were randomly spread across the sequencing lanes. Using the same blood draw, the study looked at two additional independent replicas of 1 million unique cDNA reads for two donors, one aged 18 to 30 and the other aged 80 or older. Here is what the overall study found, with its caveats: The CMV infection status of donors was not known, potentially confounding age-related changes in expanded clonotypes. Compared with the aged group, the long-lived group had more naive CD4+ T cells, fewer expanded clones and increased TCR diversity, a pattern suggesting age selection. Conclusive comparison of naive and antigen-experienced compartments was prevented by the profiling of bulk unsorted PBMCs. Estimates of total diversity based on one million sequenced T cells were regarded as lower bounds and as underestimates. There was a strong correlation between observed TCR beta diversity and the percentage of naive T cells measured by flow cytometry. As age increased, observed TCR beta diversity per million T cells dropped in a roughly linear way, and a significant reduction was already evident by age about 36.

Donors were about 36 systemically healthy Caucasian individuals from Russia aged roughly 6 to 90 years. Each donor gave about 11 milliliters of peripheral blood, drawn into EDTA-treated Vacutainer tubes. PBMCs were isolated by Ficoll-Paque density-gradient centrifugation, with at least 6.5 million obtained per sample. Trizol reagent was used to extract total RNA from the PBMCs, yielding at least 5.5 micrograms per sample. Naive CD45RAhigh/CD27high T cell percentages were measured by flow cytometry on a PBMC aliquot from every donor. The germline V gene yields MDHEN for CDR1 and SYDVKM for CDR2. V and J are truncated by 1 base and 3 bases respectively, leaving an intervening sequence of 13 bases. Including cysteine and phenylalanine, the CDR3 has 15 amino acids. Only the CDR3 DNA is retained, 45 bases long and in frame from the first base. The library was built by means of 5' RACE. TCRdb lists the instrument as Illumina HiSeq 2500. The second PCR ran for roughly 7 to 11 cycles and used a J-beta primer mix along with a sample-barcoded 5' primer. Each TCR beta cDNA molecule received a unique molecular identifier from a template-switch 5' adaptor carrying 12 random nucleotides. At least 3 million CDR3-containing paired-end reads were obtained from each sample. First-strand cDNA was synthesized from all RNA with the Mint cDNA synthesis kit, primed by a TRBC-specific oligonucleotide. Following uracil-DNA glycosylase treatment, all cDNA underwent a first 18-cycle PCR with the universal primers M1SS and BC2_uni_R. Turning to the authors' computational methods: For normalization, 1 million high-quality reads, each with a distinct molecular identifier, were randomly selected from each sample. Reads sharing molecular identifiers were discarded rather than binned into consensus sequences. MiTCR, with a Q25 quality threshold and the strictest error-elimination algorithm, was used for CDR3 identification, clonotype clustering and error correction. Lower-bound total TCR beta diversity was estimated with a nonparametric unseen species model using Euler transformation. Using fastp trimming at Q25 and MiXCR clonotype assembly, TCRdb reanalyzed the public sequencing data and kept in-frame beta chains. When rows share a CDR3 protein, they turn into one entry using the most common DNA and genes. Here the V and J calls rest on TCRdb's processing, not on the authors' analysis. A total of some 1.5 million distinct CDR3 sequences appear in this sample, about 42% of them only once. Approximately 4% of the sample comes from the top ten.

On this clonotype: Which antigen it targets is not known. No base quality information exists; no much larger clone differs at one position.

The sequence came from a woman aged 18-29 years in good health. Specimen: blood. The chain links TRBV28 with TRBJ2-7; the D gene assignment is perhaps TRBD1 or TRBD2, with each matching 5 bases. The nucleotide sequence is TGTGCCAGCAGTTTATCAGGGACGTTGAACTACGAGCAGTACTTC. Translated, it gives CASSLSGTLNYEQYF.